One TCR beta chain is described in this entry. Germline V lookup: CDR1 SGHTA, CDR2 FQGNSA. The CDR3 length is 13 residues. Trimming left V 0 bases short and J 5 bases short, with 7 bases between. The sample belongs to a study of blood T cell repertoires in COVID-19. Study-level information: The United States, Italy and Spain were the sources of the acute and convalescent COVID-19 samples. PBMCs, B-cell-depleted T cells, or T cells provided the cDNA or gDNA that made up the material.

Source study methods: Reference gene primer amplification gave nucleated cell count estimates. Measured with immunoSEQ multiplex PCR; TCRdb has only the in-frame clones, and not every one. V and J calls plus clone size are reproduced from that table; the DNA served to infer D and trimming. The sample carries about 230,000 clones, 83% recorded once. This receptor was identified in a woman between 65 and 79 years old with active or convalescent COVID-19. The sample taken for sequencing was peripheral blood. The V call is TRBV7-2, the J call TRBJ2-5; no reliable D call. CDR3 protein: CASSLAGLETQYF. The CDR3 coding sequence is TGTGCCAGCAGCTTAGCCGGGTTGGAGACCCAGTACTTC. The entire variable domain, with the rest obtained from reference TRBV7-2 and TRBJ2-5, is as follows: GAGVSQSPSNKVTEKGKDVELRCDPISGHTALYWYRQSLGQGLEFLIYFQGNSAPDKSGLPSDRFSAERTGGSVSTLTIQRTQQEDSAVYLCASSLAGLETQYFGPGTRLLVL.